Each of the 5 T cell receptor beta chains below was sequenced from the same sample in a study of blood T cell repertoires in COVID-19. The assay was immunoSEQ multiplex PCR, and TCRdb's table has in-frame clones only and misses some. The table shows some 160,000 clones, with roughly 78% occurring only once. Material: PBMCs or T cells enriched from blood (not recorded which). The receptors come from an older woman in a cohort exposed to, infected with or recovered from COVID-19 (not recorded which).

This clone occurred a few times. The rearrangement uses TRBV19 and TRBJ1-2; 12 bases fit TRBD1. The CDR3 extends over 15 amino acids. Germline CDR1 and CDR2: LNHDA and SQIVND (reference sequence). V was clipped by 5 bases and J by 7 bases; unmatched bases: 8. The CDR3 sequence is CASSPQGQGAVGYTF. CDR3 DNA: TGTGCCAGTAGTCCGCAGGGACAGGGGGCGGTTGGCTACACCTTC.

This clone was picked up one time. The V and J genes are TRBV30 and TRBJ1-5, with 8 bases lining up with TRBD1. V was pared by 0 bases and J by 5 bases, with 6 bases of the junction left unmatched. This CDR3 contains 15 residues. Per germline, CDR1 GTSNPN and CDR2 SVGIG (reference sequence). The CDR3 protein is CAWSVHGRGHQPQHF. The CDR3 bases are TGTGCCTGGAGTGTACATGGCAGGGGGCATCAGCCCCAGCATTTT.

The rearrangement joins TRBV5-6 to TRBJ1-2; D ambiguous. This CDR3 comprises 16 residues. V shed 1 base and J shed 1 base, with 14 bases lying between them. Per the germline V gene, CDR1 is SGHDT and CDR2 is YYEEEE. CDR3 coding DNA: TGTGCCAGCAGCTTGTTAGGCAGCGGTTTTAACTATGGCTACACCTTC. This codes for CASSLLGSGFNYGYTF.

The CDR3 DNA reads TGTGCCAGCAGTTTGCCCACAAGAGGTGAGCAGTTCTTC. Amino acids: CASSLPTRGEQFF. This rearrangement joins TRBV28 to TRBJ2-1; D unresolved. Between the trimmed V and J ends, which lost 3 bases and 9 bases, there was a span of 12 bases. The CDR3 has 13 amino acids. CDR1 and CDR2 (germline): MDHEN, SYDVKM.

The rearrangement uses TRBV24-1 and TRBJ2-2; D unresolved. The CDR3 totals 14 residues. Per germline, CDR1 KGHDR and CDR2 SFDVKD. Trimming removed 9 bases at V and 0 bases at J, with 10 bases between. The CDR3 bases are TGTGCCACCTCGGTGGTATCGAACACCGGGGAGCTGTTTTTT. It codes for CATSVVSNTGELFF.